These 7 T cell receptor beta chains were all obtained from the same sample, sequenced in a study of T cell clusters in autoimmune cytopenias. Multiplex touch-down PCR amplified TRB using TRB-A and TRB-B pools in one tube. With the multiplex PCR reads reprocessed, TCRdb shows one record per CDR3 protein and no DNA. The sample data list hundreds of distinct CDR3 sequences. TRB was amplified from approximately 230 ng of peripheral blood genomic DNA per sample. What was sequenced was peripheral blood. Receptors were obtained from a human donor with an autoimmune cytopenia or autoimmune hepatitis (not recorded which).

This clonotype is labeled medium-sized based on frequency. The V gene is TRBV18, the J gene TRBJ2-5; TCRdb indicates TRBD1, and absent DNA this call remains unverified. Germline V CDR1 and CDR2: KGHSH, LQKENI. CDR3 length equals 14 residues. The CDR3 reads CASSPPTGRETQYF.

This clonotype counts as medium-sized by frequency. This sequence joins TRBV7-9 and TRBJ2-5. The CDR3 is 14 residues long. Looked up from germline, CDR1 is SEHNR and CDR2 is FQNEAQ (reference sequence). The CDR3 sequence: CASSLEAAQETQYF.

The chain links TRBV24-1 to TRBJ2-3; lacking DNA, the TRBD1 call made by TCRdb goes unchecked. Per the germline V gene, CDR1 is KGHDR and CDR2 is SFDVKD. This CDR3 contains 15 residues. CDR3 in amino acids: CATRAAGTNTDTQYF.

This sequence joins TRBV12-3 or TRBV12-4 and TRBJ2-7; TCRdb picks TRBD1, but there is no DNA to check that call. The CDR3 runs to 14 residues. CDR3 loop: CASRGGQGASEQYF.

This clonotype ranks as medium-sized in terms of frequency. The chain links TRBV11-1 to TRBJ2-1; TCRdb reports TRBD2, a call that lacks DNA to check it against. Germline assignment: CDR1 SGHAT and CDR2 FQDESV (reference sequence). The CDR3 covers 13 residues. The CDR3 sequence: CASRDGTVNEQFF.

The CDR3 reads CASSIASSGGGEQYF. The J gene is TRBJ2-7, the V gene TRBV19; the D call from TCRdb, TRBD2, cannot be confirmed without DNA. The CDR3 sequence is 15 residues long. Germline loops: CDR1 LNHDA, CDR2 SQIVND (reference sequence). Complete variable domain (other parts from reference TRBV19 and TRBJ2-7): DGGITQSPKYLFRKEGQNVTLSCEQNLNHDAMYWYRQDPGQGLRLIYYSQIVNDFQKGDIAEGYSVSREKKESFPLTVTSAQKNPTAFYLCASSIASSGGGEQYFGPGTRLTVT.

The V call is TRBV4-1, the J call TRBJ2-1; TCRdb indicates TRBD1, and absent DNA this call remains unverified. There are 18 residues in the CDR3. The germline CDR1 and CDR2 sequences are MGHRA and YSYEKL. The CDR3 region is CASSQDLQGSYSYNEQFF.